These T cell receptor beta chains were read from a single sample in a study of cytomegalovirus exposure and HLA in healthy donors. TCRdb's table, derived via immunoSEQ multiplex PCR, lists solely in-frame clones and lacks some. The sample contains about 85,000 clones, 75% to 90% of which appear only once. Sequencing input: PBMCs. The receptor set was obtained from a man aged 45-60 years in good health and CMV-seropositive. Each CDR3 is given with its conserved first and last residue. D genes are given only for firm matches. Rows give clone size only sometimes, using once, few, many, or a class for an expanded clone.

D	size	J	V	CDR3	DNA
-	-	TRBJ2-6	TRBV7-2	CASSLARAGGNSGANVLTF	TGTGCCAGCAGCTTAGCGCGGGCAGGGGGGAACTCTGGGGCCAACGTCCTGACTTTC
-	-	TRBJ1-2	TRBV19	CASSGSVEVGYTF	TGTGCCAGTAGTGGATCGGTAGAGGTTGGCTACACCTTC
-	-	TRBJ2-7	TRBV25-1	CASSVSSYEQYF	TGTGCCAGCAGTGTCAGTTCCTACGAGCAGTACTTC
TRBD2	-	TRBJ2-5	TRBV10-1	CASSDLTSGIMQETQYF	TGCGCCAGCAGTGATCTAACTAGCGGGATAATGCAAGAGACCCAGTACTTC
-	once	TRBJ1-3	TRBV19	CASSITYDGNTIYF	TGTGCCAGTAGTATCACATATGATGGAAACACCATATATTTT
TRBD1	-	TRBJ2-7	TRBV27	CASSFTGQGIKYEQYF	TGTGCCAGCAGTTTTACGGGACAGGGGATAAAGTACGAGCAGTACTTC
-	few	TRBJ2-3	TRBV7-6	CASSQVGDTQYF	TGTGCCAGCAGCCAGGTAGGAGATACGCAGTATTTT
TRBD1	-	TRBJ1-2	TRBV27	CASSLRTGELGYGYTF	TGTGCCAGCAGTCTCCGGACAGGGGAACTAGGCTATGGCTACACCTTC
-	-	TRBJ2-7	TRBV5-1	CASSSEVNEQYF	TGCGCCAGCAGCTCTGAGGTTAACGAGCAGTACTTC
-	few	TRBJ2-7	TRBV13	CASSPWTETYEQYF	TGTGCCAGCAGCCCTTGGACAGAAACCTACGAGCAGTACTTC
-	-	TRBJ2-3	TRBV6-4	CASSDSSGWSTDTQYF	TGTGCCAGCAGTGACTCAAGCGGATGGAGCACAGATACGCAGTATTTT
TRBD2	-	TRBJ2-5	TRBV7-9	CASRRSGTPRETQYF	TGTGCCAGCAGGAGGAGCGGGACGCCGCGGGAGACCCAGTACTTC
TRBD1	-	TRBJ2-7	TRBV7-2	CASSFESGQGSYEQYF	TGTGCCAGCAGCTTCGAGTCCGGACAGGGGTCCTACGAGCAGTACTTC
TRBD1	-	TRBJ2-1	TRBV7-8	CASSLDRENEQFF	TGTGCCAGCAGCTTGGACAGGGAGAATGAGCAGTTCTTC
-	few	TRBJ2-1	TRBV7-8	CASSLFFANQNNNEQFF	TGTGCCAGCAGCTTATTCTTTGCCAATCAAAACAACAATGAGCAGTTCTTC
TRBD1	-	TRBJ2-3	TRBV9	CASSVGQGTDTQYF	TGTGCCAGCAGCGTGGGACAGGGCACAGATACGCAGTATTTT
TRBD1	-	TRBJ1-4	TRBV4-2	CASSQDLGQGFEKLFF	TGTGCCAGCAGCCAAGATCTAGGACAGGGGTTTGAAAAACTGTTTTTT
-	-	TRBJ2-1	TRBV7-3	CASSSTRSSYNEQFF	TGTGCCAGCAGCTCCACACGGAGCTCCTACAATGAGCAGTTCTTC
-	-	TRBJ1-4	TRBV2	CASSIVEGEKLFF	TGTGCCAGCAGTATTGTGGAGGGTGAAAAACTGTTTTTT
TRBD1	once	TRBJ1-4	TRBV18	CASSPDRGDEKLFF	TGTGCCAGCTCACCAGACAGGGGGGATGAAAAACTGTTTTTT